The clone carrying this T cell receptor (beta chain) was seen once. The antigen is undetermined. The data were taken from a study of T cell responses to AZD1222 COVID-19 vaccine. Study at large: Pooled together were second doses at about 4 or about 12 weeks. Study findings and constraints: Two doses of AZD1222 preceded a rise in Spike-specific TCR breadth and depth. At baseline, seropositivity was found in only five or six AZD1222 recipients.

Profiling relied on immunoSEQ multiplex PCR, and the TCRdb table lists in-frame clones only, not all of them. The sample consists of some 130,000 clones, 70% to 90% of them appearing once. CDR1 and CDR2 from the germline V gene are LGHNA and YNFKEQ. Trimming shortened V by 0 bases and J by 12 bases, and 11 bases separated the two germline ends. The CDR3 extends over 12 amino acids. Sequencing was performed on peripheral blood, taken on day 0 of AZD1222 vaccination. This chain links TRBV4-2 with TRBJ1-2, with D possibly matching TRBD1 (6 bases). The source of this sequence is an adult in good health. The CDR3 sequence: CASSQDEGVNTF. The CDR3 DNA sequence: TGTGCCAGCAGCCAAGATGAGGGGGTAAACACCTTC.